The 21 T cell receptor beta chains below all came from one sample that was sequenced in a study of T cell repertoires in ileal Crohn's disease. The assay was immunoSEQ multiplex PCR, and TCRdb's table has in-frame clones only and misses some. This table has 5,500 to 6,000 clones, around 83% appearing once. Sequenced input: ileal tissue. All receptors derive from an adult with Crohn's disease.

V gene TRBV19 combines with J gene TRBJ2-4; 10 bases align to TRBD2. This CDR3 has 15 amino acids. J gave up 6 bases and V 2 bases, and 4 bases lay outside the gene matches. The germline CDR1 and CDR2 sequences are LNHDA and SQIVND (reference sequence). CDR3: CASSIFTSGINIQYF. CDR3 nucleotides: TGTGCCAGTAGTATATTTACTAGCGGGATAAACATTCAGTACTTC.

The chain combines TRBV9 with TRBJ2-3; the D gene is possibly TRBD2 (7 bases). V was trimmed by 2 bases and J by 9 bases, leaving 16 bases between them. Germline V lookup: CDR1 SGDLS, CDR2 YYNGEE. The CDR3 is 14 residues long. The CDR3 is CASSVPQGTNTQYF. In nucleotides, the CDR3 is TGTGCCAGCAGCGTTCCCCAGGGGACTAACACGCAGTATTTT.

This chain joins TRBV19 and TRBJ1-4, with 7 nucleotides matching TRBD1. The CDR3 runs 13 residues. J lost 6 bases, V lost 9 bases, and 7 bases had no gene match. The germline V gene has CDR1 LNHDA and CDR2 SQIVND (reference sequence). The DNA of the CDR3 is TGTGCCAGCCTCCAGGGGGGTGATGAAAAACTGTTTTTT. Translation gives CASLQGGDEKLFF.

A note on this clone: A junction boundary mismatches the germline segment, possibly from a read error. The chain uses TRBV4-1 and TRBJ2-2; D is possibly TRBD1 or TRBD2 (5 bases each). The CDR3 loop spans 16 amino acids. Germline V gives CDR1 MGHRA, CDR2 YSYEKL. The CDR3: CASSQGIGTAAGELFF. In DNA form, the CDR3 reads TGTGCCAGCAGCCAAGGTATCGGGACGGCGGCCGGGGAGCTGTTTTTT.

V gene TRBV28 combines with J gene TRBJ1-1; no clear D gene. Trimming took 6 bases from V and 0 from J, leaving 20 bases between them. This CDR3 comprises 17 residues. Per the germline V gene, CDR1 is MDHEN and CDR2 is SYDVKM. The CDR3 nucleotides read TGTGCCAGCAGGAGGACGGTCCAACGGGATATGAACACTGAAGCTTTCTTT. Translated, it gives CASRRTVQRDMNTEAFF.

The V and J genes are TRBV28 and TRBJ2-7; D is ambiguous. CDR3 size: 11 residues. In germline, CDR1 is MDHEN, CDR2 SYDVKM. Deletions cut 6 bases from V and 4 bases from J, with 7 bases between. CDR3 sequence reads: CASRAGYEQYF. CDR3 nucleotides: TGTGCCAGCAGGGCCGGGTACGAGCAGTACTTC.

The V call is TRBV6-6, the J call TRBJ2-7; weak D call: TRBD1 (6 bases). The CDR3 length is 15 residues. V lost 4 bases and J lost 4, with 17 bases in between. Germline V lookup: CDR1 MNHNY, CDR2 SVGAGI (reference sequence). The CDR3 nucleotides read TGTGCCAGCAGTTCTCCTCAACAGGGCCTTTACGAGCAGTACTTC. Amino acid sequence: CASSSPQQGLYEQYF.

This clone was seen just once. The chain employs TRBV5-4 and TRBJ2-5; 11 bases are shared with TRBD1. Germline CDR1 SGHNT, CDR2 YYREEE (reference sequence). The CDR3 covers 15 residues. Trimming took 5 bases from V and 2 from J; bases not matched to a gene: 5. CDR3: CASSGRDRGQETQYF. The CDR3, as DNA: TGTGCCAGCAGTGGCCGGGACAGGGGGCAAGAGACCCAGTACTTC.

The J gene is TRBJ2-1, the V gene TRBV7-2; possible D gene TRBD2, 5 bases. In germline, CDR1 is SGHTA, CDR2 FQGNSA. The ends were cut back, 0 bases at V and 8 bases at J, with 11 bases in the middle. This CDR3 is 14 amino acids long. The CDR3, as DNA: TGTGCCAGCAGCTTAGCATCCGGGAACGATGAGCAGTTCTTC. This encodes CASSLASGNDEQFF. Supplemented by reference TRBV7-2 and TRBJ2-1, the full variable domain reads GAGVSQSPSNKVTEKGKDVELRCDPISGHTALYWYRQSLGQGLEFLIYFQGNSAPDKSGLPSDRFSAERTGGSVSTLTIQRTQQEDSAVYLCASSLASGNDEQFFGPGTRLTVL.

This chain uses TRBV11-2 with TRBJ2-3, with D hard to call. V lost 0 bases and J 6 bases, leaving 7 bases between the germline ends. The CDR3 length is 13 residues. Germline values: CDR1 SGHAT, CDR2 FQNNGV. CDR3 residues: CASSLDIRDTQYF. Written as DNA, the CDR3 is TGTGCCAGCAGCTTAGATATAAGGGATACGCAGTATTTT.

The V gene is TRBV29-1, the J gene TRBJ1-2; TRBD1 matches 7 bases. Per germline, CDR1 SQVTM and CDR2 ANQGSEA. With 7 bases clipped from V and 4 bases from J, the junction kept 15 bases outside the gene matches. The CDR3 totals 15 residues. CDR3 residues: CSAEAGTVRPYGYTF. CDR3 coding DNA: TGCAGCGCCGAGGCCGGGACAGTCCGACCCTATGGCTACACCTTC. Using reference TRBV29-1 and TRBJ1-2 for the parts outside the CDR3, the full variable domain is SAVISQKPSRDICQRGTSLTIQCQVDSQVTMMFWYRQQPGQSLTLIATANQGSEATYESGFVIDKFPISRPNLTFSTLTVSNMSPEDSSIYLCSAEAGTVRPYGYTFGSGTRLTVV.

J is TRBJ1-2 and V is TRBV29-1, with a tentative D call TRBD1 (6 bases). Germline lookup yields CDR1 SQVTM and CDR2 ANQGSEA. This CDR3 contains 12 residues. Trimming pared 6 bases from V and 2 bases from J, leaving 10 bases between. This CDR3 reads CSVPTGNYGYTF. The CDR3 bases are TGCAGCGTCCCTACAGGGAACTATGGCTACACCTTC.

This rearrangement joins TRBV6-6 to TRBJ2-7; 9 bases are a match to TRBD1. V dropped 4 bases and J dropped 5; count of bases not matched to a gene: 9. This CDR3 contains 15 residues. Per germline, CDR1 MNHNY and CDR2 SVGAGI (reference sequence). CDR3 DNA sequence: TGTGCCAGCAGTTTCGCTGACAGGGGGTTTAACGAGCAGTACTTC. This sequence encodes CASSFADRGFNEQYF.

The chain links TRBV5-4 to TRBJ1-1, with 9 positions matching TRBD1. The J segment lost 1 base and the V segment lost 3 bases, leaving 10 bases of the junction unmatched. The CDR3 contains 17 residues. Germline loops: CDR1 SGHNT, CDR2 YYREEE (reference sequence). The CDR3, as DNA: TGTGCCAGCAGCTCCCCGGGACAGGGAGGCCCGAACACTGAAGCTTTCTTT. Translation: CASSSPGQGGPNTEAFF.

V and J are TRBV29-1 and TRBJ2-3; D is unresolved. The V gene lost 8 bases and the J gene lost 3 bases, with 0 bases spanning the gap. The CDR3 has 8 amino acids. Germline loops: CDR1 SQVTM, CDR2 ANQGSEA. The CDR3 sequence is CSTDTQYF. The DNA for the CDR3 is TGCAGCACAGATACGCAGTATTTT.

V is TRBV10-1 and J is TRBJ2-7; D might be TRBD1 or TRBD2, each matching 6 bases. CDR3 size: 16 residues. Germline V gene lookup returns CDR1 WNHNN and CDR2 SYGVQD (reference sequence). Trimming left V 4 bases short and J 6 bases short, with 22 bases between. CDR3: CASSGGPGAPLGEQYF. The CDR3 nucleotides read TGCGCCAGCAGTGGGGGTCCGGGGGCCCCACTAGGCGAGCAGTACTTC.

The rearrangement uses TRBV7-9 and TRBJ2-7, with TRBD2 matching over 16 bases. The CDR3 is 18 amino acids. The ends lost 5 bases at V and 9 bases at J; junction bases unmatched: 16. Germline V CDR1 and CDR2: SEHNR, FQNEAQ (reference sequence). The CDR3 bases are TGTGCCAGCAGCCGAACCGGGACTAGCGGGAGGGTATATCCTCGGCAGTACTTC. Amino acids: CASSRTGTSGRVYPRQYF.

V gene TRBV28 combines with J gene TRBJ2-7, with 10 bases that match TRBD2. CDR3 length equals 18 residues. CDR1 and CDR2 from the germline V gene are MDHEN and SYDVKM. Losses at the gene ends were 5 bases for V and 3 bases for J; bases not matched to a gene: 16. In nucleotides, the CDR3 is TGTGCCAGCAGTCTTCGACAAGGACTAGCGGACAGATACTACGAGCAGTACTTC. This gives the protein CASSLRQGLADRYYEQYF. Supplemented by reference TRBV28 and TRBJ2-7, the full variable domain reads DVKVTQSSRYLVKRTGEKVFLECVQDMDHENMFWYRQDPGLGLRLIYFSYDVKMKEKGDIPEGYSVSREKKERFSLILESASTNQTSMYLCASSLRQGLADRYYEQYFGPGTRLTVT.

V gene TRBV6-5 combines with J gene TRBJ1-1; D gene uncertain. The CDR3 is 14 residues long. Germline CDR1 and CDR2: MNHEY and SVGAGI. The germline V and J ends were trimmed by 6 bases and 0 bases, with 11 bases remaining between them. This CDR3 is CASSSDGLNTEAFF. In DNA form, the CDR3 reads TGTGCCAGCAGCTCCGACGGACTGAACACTGAAGCTTTCTTT.

V gene TRBV7-2 combines with J gene TRBJ2-7; weak D call: TRBD2 (5 bases). Germline V CDR1 and CDR2: SGHTA, FQGNSA. This CDR3 contains 17 residues. V was pared by 3 bases and J by 0 bases, with 18 bases between. Here the CDR3 reads CASSFRSARRFSYEQYF. In DNA form, the CDR3 reads TGTGCCAGCAGCTTTAGGTCGGCCCGGAGGTTCTCCTACGAGCAGTACTTC.

The V and J genes are TRBV5-6 and TRBJ2-3, with a weak D call TRBD2 (5 bases). The CDR3 spans 19 residues. Germline CDR1 reads SGHDT; CDR2 reads YYEEEE. V was cut by 0 bases and J by 5 bases, with 25 bases left in between. The CDR3, as DNA: TGTGCCAGCAGCTTGGCCAGCTACAAACCCGAGGGCGTGAGAGATACGCAGTATTTT. Its protein product is CASSLASYKPEGVRDTQYF.